The 14 T cell receptor beta chains in this list originate from one sample, sequenced in a study of post-analysis software for immune sequencing data. What these receptors recognize is not known. Overall study results and limits: Controls had lower frequencies than patients of four or five TRBV segments, which included TRBV5-6, TRBV5-1 and TRBV20-1.

Unique molecular identifiers were present in the TCR beta cDNA libraries. MiXCR was run by TCRdb on the PCR reads, yielding one entry per CDR3 protein. The sample has 820,000 or so distinct CDR3 sequences, about 50% seen once. The sequenced material came from blood. The receptor set was obtained from a girl aged 5 to 17 with multiple sclerosis.

The DNA for the CDR3 is TGTGCCAGCAGTTTGTTGACAGGGACGTTCTCATACGAGCAGTACTTC. Its protein is CASSLLTGTFSYEQYF. This chain connects TRBV12-3 or TRBV12-4 to TRBJ2-5, with 7 bases identical to TRBD1. TRBJ2-7 explains the end of the DNA better; the J call may be wrong. The CDR3 length is 16 residues.

The chain is built from TRBV4-2 and TRBJ2-5; TRBD2 agrees at 12 bases. Germline assignment: CDR1 LGHNA and CDR2 YNFKEQ. This CDR3 region has 18 residues. Trimming took 1 base from V and 0 from J; bases not matched to a gene: 6. Here the CDR3 reads CASSQGTSGKNYQETQYF. The CDR3 DNA sequence: TGTGCCAGCAGCCAAGGGACTAGCGGGAAGAACTACCAAGAGACCCAGTACTTC.

V is TRBV20-1 and J is TRBJ2-1; D uncertain. Germline V gene data show CDR1 as DFQATT and CDR2 as SNEGSKA (reference sequence). The CDR3 spans 13 residues. Trimming removed 6 bases at V and 0 bases at J, with 9 bases between. DNA of the CDR3: TGCAGTGCCAAGGTCAGCTCCTACAATGAGCAGTTCTTC. Protein product: CSAKVSSYNEQFF.

This rearrangement joins TRBV20-1 to TRBJ1-6; TRBD1 is a possible D gene (6 bases). This CDR3 has 13 amino acids. Germline lookup yields CDR1 DFQATT and CDR2 SNEGSKA (reference sequence). V was clipped by 5 bases and J by 8 bases, with 13 bases between them. The CDR3 loop reads CSAHGRGDSPLHF. CDR3 bases: TGCAGTGCTCACGGGAGGGGGGATTCACCCCTCCACTTT.

The rearrangement uses TRBV7-9 and TRBJ2-7; D is possibly TRBD1 (6 bases). This CDR3 comprises 13 residues. V was shortened by 1 base and J by 8 bases, with 12 bases between the two germline ends. Germline CDR1 SEHNR, CDR2 FQNEAQ (reference sequence). Here the CDR3 DNA reads TGTGCCAGCAGCTTAGGAACAGGGACGAAGCAGTACTTC. Amino acids: CASSLGTGTKQYF.

This clonotype was counted between two and nine times. This chain uses TRBV5-5 with TRBJ2-1, with D tentatively TRBD2 (5 bases). CDR3 size: 14 residues. Germline V gene data show CDR1 as SGHKS and CDR2 as YYEKEE (reference sequence). V was shortened by 0 bases and J by 14 bases, with 18 bases between the two germline ends. As DNA, the CDR3 is TGTGCCAGCAGCTTGGCCTTAAGGACTGGCTCGGAGTTCTTC. This translates into CASSLALRTGSEFF.

This chain links TRBV6-5 with TRBJ2-7; TRBD1 aligns across 8 bases. The CDR3 contains 14 residues. Germline V gives CDR1 MNHEY, CDR2 SVGAGI. V lost 0 bases and J lost 3; bases outside the gene matches: 1. The CDR3 reads CASSYSTGDYEQYF. CDR3 bases: TGTGCCAGCAGTTACTCGACAGGGGACTACGAGCAGTACTTC.

The V gene is TRBV20-1, the J gene TRBJ2-1, with 15 bases aligning to TRBD2. Germline CDR1 is DFQATT and CDR2 is SNEGSKA (reference sequence). CDR3 length equals 17 residues. The J segment lost 10 bases and the V segment lost 4 bases, leaving 14 bases of the junction unmatched. CDR3 sequence (DNA): TGCAGTGCTATAAGGAGGACTAGCGGGGGGGCTGTAGGGGAGCAGTTCTTC. Protein product: CSAIRRTSGGAVGEQFF.

This chain uses TRBV20-1 with TRBJ2-1; 8 bases match TRBD2. This CDR3 is built from 16 residues. The V and J ends lost 1 base and 2 bases, in that order; junction bases with no gene match: 7. The germline V gene has CDR1 DFQATT and CDR2 SNEGSKA (reference sequence). CDR3: CSARVASGLTYNEQFF. As DNA, the CDR3 is TGCAGTGCTAGAGTGGCTAGCGGGCTAACCTACAATGAGCAGTTCTTC.

The chain combines TRBV12-3 or TRBV12-4 with TRBJ2-4, with 7 bases identical to TRBD1. With the DNA end fitting TRBJ2-7 better, the J assignment may be wrong. The CDR3 is made up of 12 amino acids. The CDR3 bases are TGTGCCAGCAGCCTAGGGACAGACGAGCAGTACTTC. As protein: CASSLGTDEQYF.

A single count supports this clonotype. The chain joins TRBV29-1 to TRBJ1-4, with TRBD1 matching over 8 bases. CDR1 is SQVTM, CDR2 ANQGSEA, per germline. The CDR3 is 13 amino acids. V was pared by 5 bases and J by 4 bases, with 3 bases of the junction left unmatched. In DNA form, the CDR3 reads TGCAGCGTTATGACAGGGGATAATGAAAAACTGTTTTTT. Protein: CSVMTGDNEKLFF.

The chain uses TRBV20-1 and TRBJ2-5, with 7 positions matching TRBD2. The DNA end favors TRBJ2-1, so the J call may be wrong. Germline loops: CDR1 DFQATT, CDR2 SNEGSKA (reference sequence). The length of the CDR3 is 13 residues. The CDR3 DNA reads as TGCAGTGCTAGAGAAGGACTAGGGGAGACCCAGTTCTTC. Translated: CSAREGLGETQFF.

V gene TRBV2 combines with J gene TRBJ2-1, with 13 bases lining up with TRBD2. This CDR3 is built from 12 residues. CDR1 is SNHLY and CDR2 is FYNNEI in the germline V gene. V trimming: 6 bases; J trimming: 15 bases; junction bases outside the gene matches: 5. The CDR3 DNA sequence: TGTGCCAGCAGGGGACTAGCGGGATTGTGGTTCTTC. It is translated as CASRGLAGLWFF.

This clonotype came up a few times. In DNA form, the CDR3 reads TGTGCCATCCAGGGCTCCTACGAGCAGTACTTC. Encoded protein: CAIQGSYEQYF. V is TRBV10-3 and J is TRBJ2-7, with a tentative D call TRBD1 (5 bases). The CDR3 contains 11 residues. The V and J ends lost 8 bases and 0 bases respectively, with 5 bases between them. Germline V gene sequence: CDR1 ENHRY, CDR2 SYGVKD.